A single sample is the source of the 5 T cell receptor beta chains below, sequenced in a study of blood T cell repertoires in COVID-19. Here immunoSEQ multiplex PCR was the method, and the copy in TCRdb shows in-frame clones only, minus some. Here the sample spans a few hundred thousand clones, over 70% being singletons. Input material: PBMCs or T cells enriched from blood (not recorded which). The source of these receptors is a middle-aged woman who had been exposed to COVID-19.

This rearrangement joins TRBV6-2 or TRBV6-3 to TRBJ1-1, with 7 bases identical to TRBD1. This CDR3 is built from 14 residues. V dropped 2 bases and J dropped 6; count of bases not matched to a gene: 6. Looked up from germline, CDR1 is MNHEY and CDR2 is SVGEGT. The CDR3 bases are TGTGCCAGCAGTTACCGGGACAGCAGCCCTGAAGCTTTCTTT. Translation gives CASSYRDSSPEAFF.

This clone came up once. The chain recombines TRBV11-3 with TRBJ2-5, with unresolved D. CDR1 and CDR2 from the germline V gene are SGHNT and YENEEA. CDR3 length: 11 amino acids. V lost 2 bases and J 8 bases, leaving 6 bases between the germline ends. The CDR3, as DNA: TGTGCCAGCAGCTTACGTTATACCCAGTACTTC. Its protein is CASSLRYTQYF.

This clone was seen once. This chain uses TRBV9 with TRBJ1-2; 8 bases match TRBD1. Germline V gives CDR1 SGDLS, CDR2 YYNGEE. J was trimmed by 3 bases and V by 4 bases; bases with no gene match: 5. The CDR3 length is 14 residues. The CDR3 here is CASSSGTGDYGYTF. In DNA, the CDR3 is TGTGCCAGCAGCTCCGGGACAGGCGACTATGGCTACACCTTC.

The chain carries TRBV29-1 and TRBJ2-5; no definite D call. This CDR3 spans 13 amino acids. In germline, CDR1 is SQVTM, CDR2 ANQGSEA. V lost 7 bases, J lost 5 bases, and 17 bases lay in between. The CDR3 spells CSAQHVPRETQYF. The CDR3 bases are TGCAGCGCCCAACACGTACCTAGGGAGACCCAGTACTTC.

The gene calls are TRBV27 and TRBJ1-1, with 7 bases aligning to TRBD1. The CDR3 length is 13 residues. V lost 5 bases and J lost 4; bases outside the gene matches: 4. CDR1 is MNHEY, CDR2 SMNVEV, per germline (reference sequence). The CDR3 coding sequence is TGTGCCAGCAGTGCCCAGGGGGGCACTGAAGCTTTCTTT. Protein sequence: CASSAQGGTEAFF.